These 7 T cell receptor beta chains were sequenced from one sample in a study of T cell responses to AZD1222 COVID-19 vaccine. Measured with immunoSEQ multiplex PCR; TCRdb has only the in-frame clones, and not every one. The table includes about 120,000 clones, around nine tenths detected once. This specimen was peripheral blood, taken on day 0 of AZD1222 vaccination. The origin of the receptors is an adult in good health.

This sequence joins TRBV19 and TRBJ1-2; TRBD1 might be the D (5 bases). The germline V gene encodes CDR1 LNHDA and CDR2 SQIVND (reference sequence). This CDR3 has 15 amino acids. V was cut by 5 bases and J by 0 bases, with 13 bases left in between. CDR3 sequence (DNA): TGTGCCAGTAGTGGGACCGGGAGCCCTAACTATGGCTACACCTTC. As protein: CASSGTGSPNYGYTF.

The chain joins TRBV5-8 to TRBJ1-5; D not certain. Germline CDR1 reads SGHTS; CDR2 reads YDEGEE. Trimming took 2 bases from V and 4 from J, leaving 16 bases between them. The CDR3 consists of 16 residues. Here the CDR3 DNA reads TGTGCCAGCAGCTTAGGCCGAATCCGCCTTAATCAGCCCCAGCATTTT. Protein: CASSLGRIRLNQPQHF.

The chain uses TRBV10-3 and TRBJ1-2, with 8 bases lining up with TRBD1. The CDR3 is made up of 12 amino acids. Germline loops: CDR1 ENHRY, CDR2 SYGVKD. After removal of 6 bases from V and 8 bases from J, the junction contained 5 bases not matched to a gene. CDR3 region: CAIRGQVAGYTF. The CDR3 DNA reads as TGTGCCATCAGGGGACAGGTAGCCGGCTACACCTTC.

The CDR3 is CASSTGFDAYEQYF. CDR3 DNA: TGCGCCAGCAGCACAGGGTTTGATGCCTACGAGCAGTACTTC. The V and J genes are TRBV10-2 and TRBJ2-7; a possible D gene is TRBD1 (6 bases). CDR3 length: 14 residues. Trimming left V 6 bases short and J 2 bases short, with 14 bases between. Per the germline V gene, CDR1 is WSHSY and CDR2 is SAAADI.

In this sample, this clone turned up once. J is TRBJ1-6 and V is TRBV6-4, with TRBD1 matching 8 bases. Germline assignment: CDR1 MRHNA and CDR2 SNTAGT. CDR3 length: 14 residues. The V gene end was trimmed by 6 bases and the J gene end by 10 bases; junction bases not matched to a gene: 8. The CDR3 region has the DNA TGTGCCAGCAGCGAACAGGGGGTGAGGTCACCCCTCCACTTT. This codes for CASSEQGVRSPLHF.

This clone has only one observation. CDR3 sequence (DNA): TGTGCCAGCGTGTTGCAGGGCGTGGGCTATGGCTACACCTTC. Residues: CASVLQGVGYGYTF. The genes are TRBV2 and TRBJ1-2, with D maybe TRBD1 (5 bases). This CDR3 is 14 amino acids long. Trimming took off 8 bases at V and 4 bases at J, with 17 bases between the two ends. Germline V gene lookup returns CDR1 SNHLY and CDR2 FYNNEI.

V and J are TRBV24-1 and TRBJ1-6; possibly TRBD1 for D (5 bases). CDR3 length equals 16 residues. From germline, CDR1 is KGHDR and CDR2 SFDVKD. V lost 3 bases to trimming and J lost 10 bases, with 18 bases between them. The CDR3 sequence: CATSDPPVGRRSPLHF. The CDR3 region has the DNA TGTGCCACCAGTGATCCCCCGGTGGGGCGTCGCTCACCCCTCCACTTT.